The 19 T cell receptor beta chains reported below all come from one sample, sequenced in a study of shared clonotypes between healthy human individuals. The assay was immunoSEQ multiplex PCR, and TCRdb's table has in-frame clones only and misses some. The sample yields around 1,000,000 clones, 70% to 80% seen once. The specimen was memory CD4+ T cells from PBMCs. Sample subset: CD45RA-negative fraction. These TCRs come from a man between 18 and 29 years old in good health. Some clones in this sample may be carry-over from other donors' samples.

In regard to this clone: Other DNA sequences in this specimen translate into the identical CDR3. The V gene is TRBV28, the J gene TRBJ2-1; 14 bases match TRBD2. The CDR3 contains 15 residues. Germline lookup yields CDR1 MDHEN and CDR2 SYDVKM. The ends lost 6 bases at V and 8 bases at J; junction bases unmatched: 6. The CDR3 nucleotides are TGTGCCAGCAGGACGACTAGCGGGAGGGCCTATGAGCAGTTCTTC. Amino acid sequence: CASRTTSGRAYEQFF.

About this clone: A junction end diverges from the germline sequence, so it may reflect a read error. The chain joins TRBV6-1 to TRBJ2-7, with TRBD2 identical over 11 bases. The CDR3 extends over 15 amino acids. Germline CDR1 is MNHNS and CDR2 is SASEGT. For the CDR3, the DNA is TGTGCCAGCGAAGAAACTAGCGGGAGTTCCTATGAGCAGTACTTC. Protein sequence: CASEETSGSSYEQYF.

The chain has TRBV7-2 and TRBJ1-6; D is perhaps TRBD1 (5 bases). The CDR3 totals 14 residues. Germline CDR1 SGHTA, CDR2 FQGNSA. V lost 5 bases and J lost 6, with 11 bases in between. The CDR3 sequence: CASSPNRSNSPLHF. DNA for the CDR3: TGTGCCAGCAGCCCGAACAGGAGTAATTCACCCCTCCACTTT.

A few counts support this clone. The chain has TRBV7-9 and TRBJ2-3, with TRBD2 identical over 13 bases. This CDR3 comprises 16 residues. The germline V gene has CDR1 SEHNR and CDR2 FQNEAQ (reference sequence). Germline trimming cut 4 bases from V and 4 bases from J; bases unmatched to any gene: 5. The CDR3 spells CASSSGLAGSSDTQYF. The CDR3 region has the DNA TGTGCCAGCAGCTCGGGACTAGCGGGAAGCTCAGATACGCAGTATTTT.

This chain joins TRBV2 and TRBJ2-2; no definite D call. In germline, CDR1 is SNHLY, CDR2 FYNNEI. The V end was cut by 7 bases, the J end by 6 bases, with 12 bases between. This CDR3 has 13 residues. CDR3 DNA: TGTGCCAGCATAGTCCAGGTAGCCGGGGAGCTGTTTTTT. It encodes CASIVQVAGELFF.

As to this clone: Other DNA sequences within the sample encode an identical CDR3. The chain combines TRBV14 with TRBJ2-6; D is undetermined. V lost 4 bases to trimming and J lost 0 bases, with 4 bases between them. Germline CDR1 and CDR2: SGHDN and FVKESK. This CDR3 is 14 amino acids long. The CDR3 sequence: CASSRSSGANVLTF. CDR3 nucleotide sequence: TGTGCCAGCAGCCGTAGCTCTGGGGCCAACGTCCTGACTTTC.

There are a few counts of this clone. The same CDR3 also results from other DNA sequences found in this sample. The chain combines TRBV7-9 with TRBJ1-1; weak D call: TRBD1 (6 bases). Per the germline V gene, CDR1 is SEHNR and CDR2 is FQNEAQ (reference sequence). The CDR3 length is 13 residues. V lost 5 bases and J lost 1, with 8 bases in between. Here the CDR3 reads CASSLGQNTEAFF. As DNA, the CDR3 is TGTGCCAGCAGCCTGGGACAGAACACTGAAGCTTTCTTT.

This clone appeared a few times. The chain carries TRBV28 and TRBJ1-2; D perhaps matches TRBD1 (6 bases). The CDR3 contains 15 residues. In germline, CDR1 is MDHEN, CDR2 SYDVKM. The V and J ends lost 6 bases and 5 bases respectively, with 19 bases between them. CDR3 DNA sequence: TGTGCCAGCAGCCCACCTCCGGGGGCTGGGTATGGCTACACCTTC. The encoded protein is CASSPPPGAGYGYTF.

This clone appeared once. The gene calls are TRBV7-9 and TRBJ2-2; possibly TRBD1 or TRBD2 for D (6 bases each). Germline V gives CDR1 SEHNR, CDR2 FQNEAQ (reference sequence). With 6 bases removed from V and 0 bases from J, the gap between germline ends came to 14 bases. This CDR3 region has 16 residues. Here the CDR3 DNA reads TGTGCCAGCAGTAGGAGGGGGACATCGAACACCGGGGAGCTGTTTTTT. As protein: CASSRRGTSNTGELFF.

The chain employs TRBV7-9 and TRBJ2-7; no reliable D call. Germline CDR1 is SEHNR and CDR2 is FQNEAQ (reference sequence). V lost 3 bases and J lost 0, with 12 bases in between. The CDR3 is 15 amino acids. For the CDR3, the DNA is TGTGCCAGCAGCTTCCCGGGCCTTAGCTCCTACGAGCAGTACTTC. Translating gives CASSFPGLSSYEQYF.

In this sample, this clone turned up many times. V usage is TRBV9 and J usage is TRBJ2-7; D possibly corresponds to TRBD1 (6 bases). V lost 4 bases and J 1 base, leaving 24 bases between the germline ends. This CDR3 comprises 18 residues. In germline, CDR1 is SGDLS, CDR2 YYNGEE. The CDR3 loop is CASSKLPQTGQRSYEQYF. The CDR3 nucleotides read TGTGCCAGCAGCAAACTACCCCAAACCGGACAGCGGTCCTACGAGCAGTACTTC.

CDR3: CASSWGLAGTEQYF. Written as DNA, the CDR3 is TGTGCCAGCAGCTGGGGACTAGCGGGAACCGAGCAGTACTTC. This sequence joins TRBV7-2 and TRBJ2-7; the match to TRBD2 covers 13 bases. Unmatched junction bases numbered 3, after V lost 4 bases and J lost 6 bases. The CDR3 totals 14 residues. Germline V CDR1 and CDR2: SGHTA, FQGNSA.

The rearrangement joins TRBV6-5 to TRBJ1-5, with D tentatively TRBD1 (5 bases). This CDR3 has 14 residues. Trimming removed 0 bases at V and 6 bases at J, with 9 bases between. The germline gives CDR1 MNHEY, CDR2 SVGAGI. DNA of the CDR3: TGTGCCAGCAGTTACTCAGGGGTTGGTCAGCCCCAGCATTTT. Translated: CASSYSGVGQPQHF.

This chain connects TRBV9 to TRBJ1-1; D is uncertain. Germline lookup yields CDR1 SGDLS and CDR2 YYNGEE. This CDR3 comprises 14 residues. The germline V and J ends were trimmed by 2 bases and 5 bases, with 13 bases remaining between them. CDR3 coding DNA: TGTGCCAGCAGCGTGGCCCCCGTCGGGACTGAAGCTTTCTTT. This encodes CASSVAPVGTEAFF.

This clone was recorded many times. The CDR3 protein is CASSPKVVPGGLDYNEQFF. The CDR3 DNA is TGTGCCAGCAGCCCAAAGGTGGTACCGGGAGGTCTGGATTACAATGAGCAGTTCTTC. The chain uses TRBV7-2 and TRBJ2-1, with 7 bases lining up with TRBD2. CDR3 length equals 19 residues. With 5 bases clipped from V and 4 bases from J, the junction kept 20 bases outside the gene matches. CDR1 and CDR2 (germline): SGHTA, FQGNSA.

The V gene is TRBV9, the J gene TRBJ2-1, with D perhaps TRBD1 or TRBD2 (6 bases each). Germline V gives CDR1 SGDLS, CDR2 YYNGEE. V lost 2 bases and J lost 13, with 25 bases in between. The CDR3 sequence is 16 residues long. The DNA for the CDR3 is TGTGCCAGCAGCGTGGGTTTGGGGGGCGGCCTATGGTATCAGTTCTTC. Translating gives CASSVGLGGGLWYQFF.

The CDR3 loop is CASSFGGGFGNQPQHF. CDR3 nucleotides: TGTGCCAGCAGCTTTGGAGGGGGCTTTGGCAATCAGCCCCAGCATTTT. The chain couples TRBV5-6 to TRBJ1-5, with 7 bases matching TRBD1. This CDR3 contains 16 residues. Germline V gives CDR1 SGHDT, CDR2 YYEEEE. V lost 2 bases to trimming and J lost 2 bases; unmatched junction nucleotides: 7.

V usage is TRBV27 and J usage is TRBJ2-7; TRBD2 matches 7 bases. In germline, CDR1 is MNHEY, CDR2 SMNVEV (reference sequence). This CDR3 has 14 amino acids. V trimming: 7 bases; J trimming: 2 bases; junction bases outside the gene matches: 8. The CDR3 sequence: CASKRTGGPYEQYF. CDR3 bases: TGTGCCAGCAAGCGCACGGGGGGACCCTACGAGCAGTACTTC.

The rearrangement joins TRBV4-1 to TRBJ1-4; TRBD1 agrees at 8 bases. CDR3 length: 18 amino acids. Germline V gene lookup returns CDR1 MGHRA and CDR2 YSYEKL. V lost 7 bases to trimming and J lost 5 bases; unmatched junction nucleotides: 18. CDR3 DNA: TGCGCCAGCAACCGGATACTGGGACAGGATGGGCGGAATGAAAAACTGTTTTTT. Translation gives CASNRILGQDGRNEKLFF.